This TCR beta chain was recovered during a study of regulatory T cells in long-lasting Graves disease. As for time point: newly diagnosed GD, antithyroid drugs for less than 3 months. From RNA extracted from PBMCs, the TCR library was made. Building the TCR beta libraries relied on iRepertoire HTBI primers, and CDR3 regions underwent Arm-PCR. Using its own MiXCR run on the multiplex PCR reads, TCRdb lists one record per CDR3 protein. The repertoire holds about 360,000 distinct CDR3 sequences, with roughly 15% as singletons. There are many counts of this clonotype. These same records also appear under a second study, on T cells in Graves' hyperthyroidism and ophthalmopathy.

Sequenced material: peripheral blood mononuclear cells (PBMCs), taken at new diagnosis, from a patient treated with antithyroid drugs. The TCR originated in a woman under 30 with Graves disease.

The CDR3 sequence is CASSFRTGGPDTQYF. The CDR3 bases are TGCGCCAGCAGCTTCAGGACAGGGGGACCAGATACGCAGTATTTT. This chain uses TRBV5-1 with TRBJ2-3; TRBD1 agrees at 10 bases. CDR1 and CDR2 (germline): SGHRS, YFSETQ. Trimming at V came to 2 bases and at J to 4 bases, leaving 4 bases not matched to a gene. CDR3 length equals 15 residues.